This T cell receptor (beta chain) was captured in a study of patients and donors after allogeneic stem cell transplantation. TCRdb ran MiXCR on the RT-PCR reads and lists one entry per CDR3 protein. Of 150,000 to 200,000 distinct CDR3 sequences detected, about 30% appear once; the ten largest clones hold around 3%. Trimming shortened V by 1 base and J by 4 bases, and 11 bases separated the two germline ends. The CDR3 has 15 residues. Germline V gene data show CDR1 as SGHTA and CDR2 as FQGNSA. J is TRBJ2-1 and V is TRBV7-2; possibly TRBD1 or TRBD2 for D (5 bases each). The source of this sequence is a human donor who was either an allogeneic HSCT recipient or a stem cell or donor lymphocyte infusion donor (not recorded which). It is not recorded whose cells these are; they may come from a transplant donor. Sequencing was carried out using blood, either unsorted or a sorted T cell fraction (not recorded which). The DNA of the CDR3 is TGTGCCAGCAGCTTAGATCCGGGACCTTACAATGAGCAGTTCTTC. This gives the protein CASSLDPGPYNEQFF.